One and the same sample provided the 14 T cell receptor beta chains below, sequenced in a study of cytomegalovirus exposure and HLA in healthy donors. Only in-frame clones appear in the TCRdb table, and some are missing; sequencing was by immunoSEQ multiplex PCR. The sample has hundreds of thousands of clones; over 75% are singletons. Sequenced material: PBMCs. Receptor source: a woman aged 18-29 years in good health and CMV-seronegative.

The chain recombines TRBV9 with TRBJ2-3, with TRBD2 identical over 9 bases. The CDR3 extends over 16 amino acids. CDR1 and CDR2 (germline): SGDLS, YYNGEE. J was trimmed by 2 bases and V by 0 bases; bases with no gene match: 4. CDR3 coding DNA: TGTGCCAGCAGCGTAGATCTAGCGGGACTCACAGATACGCAGTATTTT. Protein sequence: CASSVDLAGLTDTQYF. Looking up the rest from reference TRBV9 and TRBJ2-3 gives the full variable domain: DSGVTQTPKHLITATGQRVTLRCSPRSGDLSVYWYQQSLDQGLQFLIQYYNGEERAKGNILERFSAQQFPDLHSELNLSSLELGDSALYFCASSVDLAGLTDTQYFGPGTRLTVL.

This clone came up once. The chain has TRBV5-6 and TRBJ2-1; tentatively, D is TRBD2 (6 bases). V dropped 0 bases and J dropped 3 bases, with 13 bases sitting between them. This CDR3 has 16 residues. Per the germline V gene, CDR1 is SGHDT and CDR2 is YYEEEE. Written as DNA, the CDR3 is TGTGCCAGCAGCTTGGGGCGGGAATCGGTCTACAATGAGCAGTTCTTC. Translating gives CASSLGRESVYNEQFF.

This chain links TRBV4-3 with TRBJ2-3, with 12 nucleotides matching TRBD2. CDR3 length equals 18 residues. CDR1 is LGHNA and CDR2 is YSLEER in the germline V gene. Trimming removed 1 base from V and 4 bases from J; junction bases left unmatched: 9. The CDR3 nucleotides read TGCGCCAGCAGCCAAGGCAACCTAGCGGGAGGGGTAGCAGATACGCAGTATTTT. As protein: CASSQGNLAGGVADTQYF.

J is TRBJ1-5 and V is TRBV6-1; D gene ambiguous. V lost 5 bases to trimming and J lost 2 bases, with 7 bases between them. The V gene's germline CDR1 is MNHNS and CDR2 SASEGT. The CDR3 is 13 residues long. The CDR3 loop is CASSPTGNQPQHF. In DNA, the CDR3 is TGTGCCAGCAGTCCCACAGGCAATCAGCCCCAGCATTTT.

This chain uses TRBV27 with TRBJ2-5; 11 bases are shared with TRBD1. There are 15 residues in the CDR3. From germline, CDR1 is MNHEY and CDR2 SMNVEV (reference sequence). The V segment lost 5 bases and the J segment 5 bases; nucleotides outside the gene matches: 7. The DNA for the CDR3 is TGTGCCAGCAGTCTCCGGGACAGGGGGTCGGAGACCCAGTACTTC. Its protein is CASSLRDRGSETQYF.

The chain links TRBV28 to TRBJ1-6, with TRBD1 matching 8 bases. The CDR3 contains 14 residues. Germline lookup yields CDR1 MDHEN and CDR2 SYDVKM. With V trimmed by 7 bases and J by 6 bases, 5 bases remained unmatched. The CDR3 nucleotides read TGTGCCAGCACCCCGGGACAGGCTAATTCACCCCTCCACTTT. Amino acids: CASTPGQANSPLHF.

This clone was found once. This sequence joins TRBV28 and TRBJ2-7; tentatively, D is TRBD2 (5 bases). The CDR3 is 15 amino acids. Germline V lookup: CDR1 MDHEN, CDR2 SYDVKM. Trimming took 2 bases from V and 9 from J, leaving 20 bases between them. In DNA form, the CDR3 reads TGTGCCAGCAGTTTACTAGCAGGAGGAACCCGCCTGCAGTACTTC. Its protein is CASSLLAGGTRLQYF.

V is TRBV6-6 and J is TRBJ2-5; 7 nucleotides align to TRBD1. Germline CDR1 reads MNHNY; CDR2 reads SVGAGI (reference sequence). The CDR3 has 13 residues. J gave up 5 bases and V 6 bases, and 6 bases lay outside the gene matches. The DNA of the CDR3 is TGTGCCAGCAGCCCACAGGGGCACGAGACCCAGTACTTC. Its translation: CASSPQGHETQYF.

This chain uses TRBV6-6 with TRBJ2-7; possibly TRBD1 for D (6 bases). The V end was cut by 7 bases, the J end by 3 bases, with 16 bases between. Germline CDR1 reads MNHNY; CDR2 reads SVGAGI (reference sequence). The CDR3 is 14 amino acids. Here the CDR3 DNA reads TGTGCCAGCATCCTTGGGGGCAGCCGCTACGAGCAGTACTTC. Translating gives CASILGGSRYEQYF.

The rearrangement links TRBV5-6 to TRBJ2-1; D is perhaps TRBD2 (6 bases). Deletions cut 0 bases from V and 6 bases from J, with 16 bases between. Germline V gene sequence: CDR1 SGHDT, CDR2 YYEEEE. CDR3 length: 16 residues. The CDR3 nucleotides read TGTGCCAGCAGCTTGGGATGGGTGGCGGGGACCAATGAGCAGTTCTTC. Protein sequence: CASSLGWVAGTNEQFF. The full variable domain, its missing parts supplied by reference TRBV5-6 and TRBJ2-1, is DAGVTQSPTHLIKTRGQQVTLRCSPKSGHDTVSWYQQALGQGPQFIFQYYEEEERQRGNFPDRFSGHQFPNYSSELNVNALLLGDSALYLCASSLGWVAGTNEQFFGPGTRLTVL.

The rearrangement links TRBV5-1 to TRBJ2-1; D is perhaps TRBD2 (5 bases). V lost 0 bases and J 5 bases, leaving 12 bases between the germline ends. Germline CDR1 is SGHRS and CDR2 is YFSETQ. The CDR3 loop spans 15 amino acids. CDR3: CASSLVGSADNEQFF. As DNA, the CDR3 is TGCGCCAGCAGCTTGGTCGGCTCAGCGGACAATGAGCAGTTCTTC.

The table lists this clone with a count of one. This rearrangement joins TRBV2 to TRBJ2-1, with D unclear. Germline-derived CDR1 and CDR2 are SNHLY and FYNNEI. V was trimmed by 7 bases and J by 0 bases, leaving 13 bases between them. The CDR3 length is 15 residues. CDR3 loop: CASNSRVSSYNEQFF. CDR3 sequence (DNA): TGTGCCAGCAACTCTCGGGTCAGCTCCTACAATGAGCAGTTCTTC.

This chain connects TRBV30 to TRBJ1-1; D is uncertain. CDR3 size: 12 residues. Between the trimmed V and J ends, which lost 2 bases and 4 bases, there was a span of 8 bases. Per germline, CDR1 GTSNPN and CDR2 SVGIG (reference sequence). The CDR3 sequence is CAWSPLGTEAFF. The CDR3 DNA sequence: TGTGCCTGGAGTCCCCTCGGCACTGAAGCTTTCTTT.

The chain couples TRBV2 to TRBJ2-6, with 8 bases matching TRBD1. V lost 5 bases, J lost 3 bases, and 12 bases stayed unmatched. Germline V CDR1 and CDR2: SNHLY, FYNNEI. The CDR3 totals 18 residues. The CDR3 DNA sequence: TGTGCCAGCAGTAAACGCGCAGGGGGCGTTATTGGGGCCAACGTCCTGACTTTC. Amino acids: CASSKRAGGVIGANVLTF.